The clone carrying this TCR beta chain has just a few counts. Its target is not known. The data are from a study of cytomegalovirus exposure and HLA in healthy donors. Across the study: Across a few hundred genotyped donors, more than 75% landed in the Caucasian-associated ancestry cluster. Study results and limitations: Follow-up analysis seemed to connect common viral pathogens with several of the most significant clusters identified. In a later analysis, a genetic analysis reported fewer productive-TCR N-insertions in an Asian-associated ancestry cluster than the cohort average.

60 Vbeta and 13 Jbeta primers were used in PCR. Original processing notes: In a later analysis, around 12 million of approximately 80 million unique beta chains occurred in at least two donors. Profiled with immunoSEQ multiplex PCR; TCRdb holds only in-frame clones, not every one. V, J and clone size were drawn from that table, and D and trimming were deduced from the DNA. Among about 90,000 clones listed, just over 75% were seen once. The sequencing sample was made of PBMCs. This clonotype originated in a man aged 25-45 years in good health and CMV-seronegative.

CDR3 coding DNA: TGTGCCAGCAGCCCCTCGGGGGGCGTGAGCTATGGCTACACCTTC. It encodes CASSPSGGVSYGYTF. The chain joins TRBV5-4 to TRBJ1-2, with a tentative D call TRBD1 (6 bases). Trimming removed 4 bases from V and 4 bases from J, with 17 bases in between. Germline lookup yields CDR1 SGHNT and CDR2 YYREEE (reference sequence). The CDR3 loop spans 15 amino acids. The full variable domain, in which reference TRBV5-4 and TRBJ1-2 provide the parts outside the CDR3, is ETGVTQSPTHLIKTRGQQVTLRCSSQSGHNTVSWYQQALGQGPQFIFQYYREEENGRGNFPPRFSGLQFPNYSSELNVNALELDDSALYLCASSPSGGVSYGYTFGSGTRLTVV.